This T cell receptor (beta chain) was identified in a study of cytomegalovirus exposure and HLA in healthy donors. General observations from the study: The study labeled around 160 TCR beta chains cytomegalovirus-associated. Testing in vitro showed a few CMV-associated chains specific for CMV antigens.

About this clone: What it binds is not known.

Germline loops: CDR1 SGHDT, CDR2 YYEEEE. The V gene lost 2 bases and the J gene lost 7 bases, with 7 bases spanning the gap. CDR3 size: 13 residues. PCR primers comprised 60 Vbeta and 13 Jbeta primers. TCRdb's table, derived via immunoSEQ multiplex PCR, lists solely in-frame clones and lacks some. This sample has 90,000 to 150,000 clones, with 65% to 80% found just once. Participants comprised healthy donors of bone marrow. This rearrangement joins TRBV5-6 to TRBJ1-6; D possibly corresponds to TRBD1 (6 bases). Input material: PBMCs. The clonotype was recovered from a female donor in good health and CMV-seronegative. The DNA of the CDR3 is TGTGCCAGCAGCTTCGACAGGAATTCACCCCTCCACTTT. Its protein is CASSFDRNSPLHF.